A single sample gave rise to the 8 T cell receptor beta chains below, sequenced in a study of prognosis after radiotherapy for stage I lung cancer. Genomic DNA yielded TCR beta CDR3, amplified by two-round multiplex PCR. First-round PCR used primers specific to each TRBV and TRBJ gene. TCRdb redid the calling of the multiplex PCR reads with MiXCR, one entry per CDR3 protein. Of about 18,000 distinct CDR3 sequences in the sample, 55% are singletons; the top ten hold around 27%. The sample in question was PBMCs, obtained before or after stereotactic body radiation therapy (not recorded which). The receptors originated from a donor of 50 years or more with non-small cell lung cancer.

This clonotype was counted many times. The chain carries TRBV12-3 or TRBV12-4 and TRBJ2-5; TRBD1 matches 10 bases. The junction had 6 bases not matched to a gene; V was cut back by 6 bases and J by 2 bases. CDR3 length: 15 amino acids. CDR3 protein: CASRPTGGRQETQYF. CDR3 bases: TGTGCCAGCAGGCCGACAGGGGGCAGGCAAGAGACCCAGTACTTC.

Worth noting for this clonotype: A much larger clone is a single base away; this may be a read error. The CDR3 protein is CASIFDGGGYAF. CDR3 nucleotide sequence: TGTGCCAGCATTTTCGACGGTGGGGGCTACGCCTTC. V usage is TRBV6-8 and J usage is TRBJ1-2; perhaps TRBD1 as D (6 bases). CDR1 is MNHGY and CDR2 is SAAAGT in the germline V gene. The CDR3 consists of 12 residues.

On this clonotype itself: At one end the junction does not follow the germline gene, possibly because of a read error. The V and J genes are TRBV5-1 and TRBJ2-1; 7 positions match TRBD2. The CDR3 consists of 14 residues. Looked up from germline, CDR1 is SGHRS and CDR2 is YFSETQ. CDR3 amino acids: CASRPVGSGNGQFF. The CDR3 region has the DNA TGCGCCAGCCGTCCTGTCGGGAGCGGGAATGGGCAGTTCTTC. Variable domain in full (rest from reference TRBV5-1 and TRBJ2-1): KAGVTQTPRYLIKTRGQQVTLSCSPISGHRSVSWYQQTPGQGLQFLFEYFSETQRNKGNFPGRFSGRQFSNSRSEMNVSTLELGDSALYLCASRPVGSGNGQFFGPGTRLTVL.

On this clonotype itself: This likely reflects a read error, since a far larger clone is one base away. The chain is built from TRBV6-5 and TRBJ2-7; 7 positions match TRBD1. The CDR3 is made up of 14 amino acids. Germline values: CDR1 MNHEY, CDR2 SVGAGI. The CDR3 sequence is CASSNSGTAYEQYF. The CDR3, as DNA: TGTGCCAGCAGTAACTCCGGGACAGCCTACGAGCAGTACTTC.

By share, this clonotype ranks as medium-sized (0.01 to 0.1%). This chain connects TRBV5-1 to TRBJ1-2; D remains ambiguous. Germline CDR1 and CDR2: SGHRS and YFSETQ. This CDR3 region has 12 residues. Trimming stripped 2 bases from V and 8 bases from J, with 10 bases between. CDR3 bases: TGCGCCAGCAGCTTAGATAAGAAAGGCTACACCTTC. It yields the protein CASSLDKKGYTF.

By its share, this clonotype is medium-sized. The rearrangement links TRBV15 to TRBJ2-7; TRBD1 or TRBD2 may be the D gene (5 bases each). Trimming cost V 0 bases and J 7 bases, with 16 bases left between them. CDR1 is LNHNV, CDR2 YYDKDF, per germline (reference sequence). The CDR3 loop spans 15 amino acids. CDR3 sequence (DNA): TGTGCCACCAGCAGAGATACCGGCAGGGACGGTGAGCAGTACTTC. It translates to CATSRDTGRDGEQYF.

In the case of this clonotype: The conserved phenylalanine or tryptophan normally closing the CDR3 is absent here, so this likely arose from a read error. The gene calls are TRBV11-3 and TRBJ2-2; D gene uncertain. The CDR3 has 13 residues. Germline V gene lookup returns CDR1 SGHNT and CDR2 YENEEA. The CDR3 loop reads CASSLDIPGELFL. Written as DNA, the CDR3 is TGTGCCAGCAGCTTAGATATCCCCGGTGAGCTGTTTCTT.

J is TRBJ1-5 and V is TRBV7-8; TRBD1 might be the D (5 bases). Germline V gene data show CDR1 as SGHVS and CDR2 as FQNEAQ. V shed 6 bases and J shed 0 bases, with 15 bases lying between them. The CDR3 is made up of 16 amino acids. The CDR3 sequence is CASRRDTGRSNQPQHF. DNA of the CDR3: TGTGCCAGCAGAAGGGATACGGGGCGTAGCAATCAGCCCCAGCATTTT.